This T cell receptor beta chain was sequenced in a study of cytomegalovirus exposure and HLA in healthy donors. The study ran its PCR with 60 Vbeta and 13 Jbeta primers. The data were produced by immunoSEQ multiplex PCR, yet TCRdb's version contains in-frame clones alone and is incomplete. The sample includes 150,000 to 200,000 clones, roughly 85% of them seen just once. CDR1 and CDR2 from the germline V gene are SGHAT and FQNNGV. V trimming: 4 bases; J trimming: 0 bases; junction bases outside the gene matches: 12. The CDR3 contains 18 residues. The rearrangement uses TRBV11-2 and TRBJ1-3; 7 bases are a match to TRBD1. The TCR was taken from a woman in her twenties or thirties in good health and CMV-seropositive. The sample taken for sequencing was PBMCs. This chain's CDR3 is CASSSGVEAGGSGNTIYF. CDR3 DNA: TGTGCCAGCAGCTCAGGGGTGGAGGCAGGGGGCTCTGGAAACACCATATATTTT.